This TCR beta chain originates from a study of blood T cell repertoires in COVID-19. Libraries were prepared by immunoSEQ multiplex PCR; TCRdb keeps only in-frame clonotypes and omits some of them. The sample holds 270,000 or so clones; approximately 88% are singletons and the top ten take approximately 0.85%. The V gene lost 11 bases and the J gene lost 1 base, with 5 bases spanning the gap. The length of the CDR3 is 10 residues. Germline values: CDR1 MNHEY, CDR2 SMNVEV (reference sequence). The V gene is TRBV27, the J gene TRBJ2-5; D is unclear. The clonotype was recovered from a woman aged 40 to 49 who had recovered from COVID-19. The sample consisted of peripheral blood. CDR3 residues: CAEVQETQYF. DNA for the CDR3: TGTGCCGAGGTCCAAGAGACCCAGTACTTC.